This entry lists 18 T cell receptor beta chains sequenced from one sample in a study of CD8 T cells in ankylosing spondylitis. TCRdb independently ran MiXCR on the 5' RACE reads; one entry per CDR3 protein. The sample lists under 35,000 distinct CDR3 sequences, about 6.8% occurring once. The sample taken for sequencing was blood, either unsorted or a sorted T cell fraction (not recorded which). The receptors shown here come from a male donor with ankylosing spondylitis or in good health (not recorded which).

This clonotype was picked up many times. This chain joins TRBV6-1 and TRBJ2-5; perhaps TRBD1 as D (5 bases). Germline values: CDR1 MNHNS, CDR2 SASEGT. V was cut by 2 bases and J by 3 bases, with 16 bases left in between. The CDR3 spans 16 residues. This chain's CDR3 is CASSERKYRTEETQYF. CDR3 sequence (DNA): TGTGCCAGCAGTGAAAGGAAGTACAGGACGGAAGAGACCCAGTACTTC.

The sample holds a few counts of this clonotype. The chain employs TRBV20-1 and TRBJ2-1; D is possibly TRBD1 or TRBD2 (7 bases each). Germline V gene data show CDR1 as DFQATT and CDR2 as SNEGSKA (reference sequence). This CDR3 is built from 14 residues. V lost 6 bases to trimming and J lost 3 bases, with 15 bases between them. In nucleotides, the CDR3 is TGCAGTGCAGGGGGCCTAGCGGACTACAATGAGCAGTTCTTC. Protein: CSAGGLADYNEQFF.

This clonotype was seen just once. V and J are TRBV23-1 and TRBJ2-1; D is unresolved. TRBV23-1 has ORF status, its function being uncertain. This CDR3 region has 15 residues. V was cut by 1 base and J by 4 bases, with 11 bases left in between. CDR3 residues: CASSQWRPPYNEQFF. The CDR3 nucleotides read TGCGCCAGCAGTCAATGGAGACCACCGTACAATGAGCAGTTCTTC.

This clonotype was seen at least ten times. The chain links TRBV20-1 to TRBJ2-1; 12 bases are shared with TRBD2. The V and J ends lost 6 bases and 4 bases, in that order; junction bases with no gene match: 13. Germline V gives CDR1 DFQATT, CDR2 SNEGSKA (reference sequence). The CDR3 sequence is 17 residues long. The CDR3 region is CSALPPTSGRTYNEQFF. CDR3 in DNA: TGCAGTGCCCTACCCCCTACTAGCGGGAGGACTTACAATGAGCAGTTCTTC.

The genes are TRBV5-1 and TRBJ2-7; tentative D call: TRBD1 (6 bases). The CDR3 has 18 residues. In germline, CDR1 is SGHRS, CDR2 YFSETQ. Trimming shortened V by 4 bases and J by 0 bases, and 23 bases separated the two germline ends. CDR3 protein: CASSKQGYGGAISYEQYF. CDR3 sequence (DNA): TGCGCCAGCAGCAAACAGGGCTATGGGGGCGCAATCTCCTACGAGCAGTACTTC.

This clonotype was found a few times. This chain uses TRBV12-3 or TRBV12-4 with TRBJ1-2; 10 bases are a match to TRBD1. Unmatched junction bases numbered 9, after V lost 3 bases and J lost 14 bases. The CDR3 has 13 residues. DNA for the CDR3: TGTGCCAGCAGTTTCGCGACAGGGGGCGATTATACCTTC. Its translation is CASSFATGGDYTF.

This clonotype was recorded at least ten times. The chain has TRBV5-1 and TRBJ2-7, with D maybe TRBD1 (5 bases). V lost 5 bases to trimming and J lost 1 base, with 13 bases between them. Per the germline V gene, CDR1 is SGHRS and CDR2 is YFSETQ. CDR3 length equals 14 residues. In DNA form, the CDR3 reads TGCGCCAGCAGACTTACAACAGGATCCTACGAGCAGTACTTC. This codes for CASRLTTGSYEQYF.

This clonotype was detected many times. The CDR3 region has the DNA TGCAGTGCCCAGGAACCAGGGGACGGAAACACCATATATTTT. Its protein product is CSAQEPGDGNTIYF. This chain uses TRBV20-1 with TRBJ1-3; a possible D gene is TRBD1 (6 bases). Deletions cut 6 bases from V and 4 bases from J, with 16 bases between. The germline V gene has CDR1 DFQATT and CDR2 SNEGSKA (reference sequence). The length of the CDR3 is 14 residues.

The sample holds many counts of this clonotype. V and J are TRBV24-1 and TRBJ2-3; D not certain. V lost 2 bases and J lost 1, with 6 bases in between. The germline V gene encodes CDR1 KGHDR and CDR2 SFDVKD. The CDR3 is 14 residues long. The CDR3 loop reads CATSDSQGTDTQYF. The CDR3 nucleotides read TGTGCCACCAGTGATTCTCAGGGCACAGATACGCAGTATTTT.

The table lists this clonotype with many counts. V usage is TRBV12-3 or TRBV12-4 and J usage is TRBJ1-1; the match to TRBD1 covers 7 bases. The CDR3 length is 15 residues. The J segment lost 0 bases and the V segment lost 8 bases, leaving 9 bases of the junction unmatched. For the CDR3, the DNA is TGTGCCAGCGAAGAGACAGGGAAAATGAACACTGAAGCTTTCTTT. This gives the protein CASEETGKMNTEAFF.

Ten or more counts support this clonotype. Germline is not matched at one junction end, which may reflect a read error. The chain uses TRBV5-1 and TRBJ2-7; possible D gene TRBD1, 5 bases. The V gene's germline CDR1 is SGHRS and CDR2 YFSETQ. The CDR3 is made up of 15 amino acids. DNA of the CDR3: TGCGCCAGCAGCTTGGGGCAGGGAACCTCCGACGAGCAGTACTTC. This sequence encodes CASSLGQGTSDEQYF.

The sample holds many counts of this clonotype. The chain couples TRBV15 to TRBJ2-3; 7 bases agree with TRBD1. The CDR3 totals 14 residues. The V and J ends lost 5 bases and 2 bases, in that order; junction bases with no gene match: 4. Germline-derived CDR1 and CDR2 are LNHNV and YYDKDF (reference sequence). In DNA, the CDR3 is TGTGCCACCAGCGGGGACAGTTACACAGATACGCAGTATTTT. Its protein is CATSGDSYTDTQYF.

This clonotype was seen many times. The V call is TRBV14, the J call TRBJ2-1; 7 bases agree with TRBD2. V lost 4 bases and J lost 12; bases outside the gene matches: 24. Germline V CDR1 and CDR2: SGHDN, FVKESK. The length of the CDR3 is 18 residues. CDR3 DNA sequence: TGTGCCAGCAGCCCGTTCCCTTCTAGCGGTGATGATCTTAGGGGGCAGTTCTTC. It yields the protein CASSPFPSSGDDLRGQFF.

This clonotype was detected many times. The DNA for the CDR3 is TGTGCCAGCAGCGTAGAGGCAACGTCTAGCACAGATACGCAGTATTTT. The encoded protein is CASSVEATSSTDTQYF. J is TRBJ2-3 and V is TRBV9; no definite D call. The CDR3 runs 16 residues. CDR1 and CDR2 from the germline V gene are SGDLS and YYNGEE. Trimming left V 0 bases short and J 0 bases short, with 11 bases between.

The table lists this clonotype with many counts. V is TRBV7-2 and J is TRBJ1-4, with D tentatively TRBD1 (6 bases). CDR1 and CDR2 (germline): SGHTA, FQGNSA. Trimming left V 5 bases short and J 8 bases short, with 12 bases between. The CDR3 is 13 amino acids. CDR3 amino acids: CASSRDKREKLFF. The CDR3 region has the DNA TGTGCCAGCAGCCGGGACAAGCGAGAAAAACTGTTTTTT.

This clonotype was seen many times. The CDR3 DNA reads TGCAGTTCCCTCCCCCCCGTGCTAGCGGGAGTAGGGACAGATACGCAGTATTTT. Translated: CSSLPPVLAGVGTDTQYF. V and J are TRBV20-1 and TRBJ2-3; 10 bases fit TRBD2. Per germline, CDR1 DFQATT and CDR2 SNEGSKA (reference sequence). J lost 3 bases, V lost 8 bases, and 20 bases had no gene match. The length of the CDR3 is 18 residues.

There are many counts of this clonotype. V usage is TRBV5-1 and J usage is TRBJ2-3, with D possibly TRBD1 on 6 matching bases. In germline, CDR1 is SGHRS, CDR2 YFSETQ. V lost 0 bases and J lost 3, with 14 bases in between. The CDR3 is made up of 16 amino acids. The CDR3 here is CASSLGGLVKTDTQYF. CDR3 sequence (DNA): TGCGCCAGCAGCTTGGGGGGGCTAGTCAAAACAGATACGCAGTATTTT.

The chain carries TRBV4-2 and TRBJ1-6; the D is unclear. CDR1 is LGHNA and CDR2 is YNFKEQ in the germline V gene. The length of the CDR3 is 17 residues. Trimming took off 4 bases at V and 0 bases at J, with 13 bases between the two ends. In DNA form, the CDR3 reads TGTGCCAGCAGCCCCGGGATGTCCGGCTCCTATAATTCACCCCTCCACTTT. It translates to CASSPGMSGSYNSPLHF.